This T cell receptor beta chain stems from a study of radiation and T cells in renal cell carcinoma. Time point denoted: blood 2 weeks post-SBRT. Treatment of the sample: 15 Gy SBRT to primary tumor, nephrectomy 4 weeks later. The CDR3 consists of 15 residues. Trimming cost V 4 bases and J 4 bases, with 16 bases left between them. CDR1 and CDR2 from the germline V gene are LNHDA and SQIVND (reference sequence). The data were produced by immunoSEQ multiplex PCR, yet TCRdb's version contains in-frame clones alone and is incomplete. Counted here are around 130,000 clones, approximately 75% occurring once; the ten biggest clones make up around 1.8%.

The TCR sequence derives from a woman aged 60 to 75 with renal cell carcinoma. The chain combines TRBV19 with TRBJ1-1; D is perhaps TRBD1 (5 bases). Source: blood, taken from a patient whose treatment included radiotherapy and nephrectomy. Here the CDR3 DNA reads TGTGCCAGTAGTAAAGCTTTCGGGGGGACCACTGAAGCTTTCTTT. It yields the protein CASSKAFGGTTEAFF.